These 13 T cell receptor beta chains were all obtained from the same sample, sequenced in a study of T cell responses to AZD1222 COVID-19 vaccine. The method was immunoSEQ multiplex PCR; TCRdb's version includes in-frame clones alone and lacks a portion of them. The data contain roughly 110,000 clones, about 90% of them singletons. Sample: peripheral blood, taken on day 0 of AZD1222 vaccination. The receptors derive from an adult in good health.

The genes are TRBV27 and TRBJ2-6, with 10 nucleotides matching TRBD1. This CDR3 is built from 18 residues. Germline CDR1 and CDR2: MNHEY and SMNVEV (reference sequence). Losses at the gene ends were 4 bases for V and 4 bases for J; bases not matched to a gene: 10. The CDR3 sequence is CASSSTTTGGEGANVLTF. The CDR3 nucleotides are TGTGCCAGCAGTTCCACAACGACAGGGGGCGAAGGGGCCAACGTCCTGACTTTC.

The chain uses TRBV21-1 and TRBJ1-1. TRBV21-1 is deemed a pseudogene. The CDR3 totals 16 residues. The CDR3 coding sequence is TGTGCCAGCAGCATACAGGAGCCGGGGATGAACACTGAAGCTTTCTTT. This gives the protein CASSIQEPGMNTEAFF.

The chain employs TRBV2 and TRBJ1-5, with D possibly TRBD1 on 5 matching bases. V was pared by 6 bases and J by 6 bases, with 18 bases between. Germline V gives CDR1 SNHLY, CDR2 FYNNEI. The CDR3 is 15 amino acids. CDR3 protein: CASSAAAGGIQPQHF. The CDR3 DNA reads TGTGCCAGCAGCGCCGCAGCGGGGGGTATTCAGCCCCAGCATTTT.

The genes are TRBV7-9 and TRBJ1-4, with D unclear. This CDR3 comprises 15 residues. Germline CDR1 SEHNR, CDR2 FQNEAQ (reference sequence). Trimming cost V 5 bases and J 5 bases, with 15 bases left between them. CDR3 protein: CASSGSLGSNEKLFF. DNA of the CDR3: TGTGCCAGCAGCGGGTCTTTGGGGTCGAATGAAAAACTGTTTTTT. Using reference TRBV7-9 and TRBJ1-4 for the parts outside the CDR3, the full variable domain is DTGVSQNPRHKITKRGQNVTFRCDPISEHNRLYWYRQTLGQGPEFLTYFQNEAQLEKSRLLSDRFSAERPKGSFSTLEIQRTEQGDSAMYLCASSGSLGSNEKLFFGSGTQLSVL.

This chain uses TRBV7-2 with TRBJ1-2; 7 nucleotides align to TRBD1. Losses at the gene ends were 5 bases for V and 4 bases for J; bases not matched to a gene: 7. This CDR3 contains 14 residues. Germline values: CDR1 SGHTA, CDR2 FQGNSA. This chain's CDR3 is CASSQGGSGYGYTF. In DNA, the CDR3 is TGTGCCAGCAGCCAAGGGGGCTCGGGCTATGGCTACACCTTC.

The chain uses TRBV2 and TRBJ2-3, with a weak D call TRBD2 (6 bases). This CDR3 is built from 13 residues. From germline, CDR1 is SNHLY and CDR2 FYNNEI. V was clipped by 6 bases and J by 0 bases, with 7 bases between them. The CDR3 is CASSGTSTDTQYF. The CDR3 DNA reads TGTGCCAGCAGCGGGACTAGCACAGATACGCAGTATTTT.

This chain connects TRBV6-5 to TRBJ2-7; 12 bases agree with TRBD1. Germline CDR1 reads MNHEY; CDR2 reads SVGAGI. There are 14 residues in the CDR3. Germline trimming cut 8 bases from V and 4 bases from J; bases unmatched to any gene: 6. The CDR3 region has the DNA TGTGCCAGCTCGGGACAGGGGGCGCGGTACGAGCAGTACTTC. Amino acid sequence: CASSGQGARYEQYF.

This chain uses TRBV24-1 with TRBJ2-1; D remains ambiguous. V shed 4 bases and J shed 6 bases, with 9 bases lying between them. Germline values: CDR1 KGHDR, CDR2 SFDVKD. The CDR3 loop spans 13 amino acids. The CDR3 sequence is CATSDRSSNEQFF. In DNA form, the CDR3 reads TGTGCCACCAGTGACCGAAGTAGCAATGAGCAGTTCTTC.

The rearrangement links TRBV9 to TRBJ1-1; tentative D call: TRBD1 (6 bases). Germline V gives CDR1 SGDLS, CDR2 YYNGEE. V was trimmed by 1 base and J by 3 bases, leaving 13 bases between them. The CDR3 contains 15 residues. The CDR3 region is CASSVTGYEDTEAFF. For the CDR3, the DNA is TGTGCCAGCAGCGTAACAGGGTACGAAGACACTGAAGCTTTCTTT.

The rearrangement joins TRBV7-8 to TRBJ2-7, with D unclear. The germline V gene encodes CDR1 SGHVS and CDR2 FQNEAQ. The CDR3 contains 11 residues. V lost 1 base and J lost 11, with 9 bases in between. DNA of the CDR3: TGTGCCAGCAGCTTAGGACAACTTGAGTACTTC. It translates to CASSLGQLEYF.

This clone turned up a few times. This chain connects TRBV11-3 to TRBJ2-7, with 9 bases identical to TRBD2. The germline CDR1 and CDR2 sequences are SGHNT and YENEEA. J gave up 5 bases and V 5 bases, and 4 bases lay outside the gene matches. The CDR3 contains 13 residues. The DNA for the CDR3 is TGTGCCAGCAGCGGACGACTAGCGGACGAGCAGTACTTC. The encoded protein is CASSGRLADEQYF. The variable domain in full, with the rest retrieved from reference TRBV11-3 and TRBJ2-7, is EAGVVQSPRYKIIEKKQPVAFWCNPISGHNTLYWYLQNLGQGPELLIRYENEEAVDDSQLPKDRFSAERLKGVDSTLKIQPAELGDSAVYLCASSGRLADEQYFGPGTRLTVT.

The V gene is TRBV19, the J gene TRBJ2-7; D is possibly TRBD1 (6 bases). This CDR3 is 14 amino acids long. Germline V gene lookup returns CDR1 LNHDA and CDR2 SQIVND (reference sequence). Trimming removed 4 bases from V and 2 bases from J, with 12 bases in between. CDR3: CASSKGGYAYEQYF. DNA for the CDR3: TGTGCCAGTAGTAAAGGGGGTTACGCCTACGAGCAGTACTTC.

This clone turned up a few times. V gene TRBV5-1 combines with J gene TRBJ1-5; D might be TRBD1 (5 bases). This CDR3 has 13 amino acids. Germline CDR1 reads SGHRS; CDR2 reads YFSETQ. Trimming took 0 bases from V and 6 from J, leaving 7 bases between them. For the CDR3, the DNA is TGCGCCAGCAGCTTGGAAGGGGCTCAGCCCCAGCATTTT. Its protein product is CASSLEGAQPQHF.